Listed below are T cell receptor beta chains from one sample, sequenced in a study of blood T cells in healthy people across ages. MiXCR, applied by TCRdb to the 5' RACE reads, yields one record per CDR3 protein. This sample has about 1.5 million distinct CDR3 sequences, with about 45% found just once. The material sequenced was blood. These TCRs come from a woman younger than 35 in good health. Both conserved end residues are part of each CDR3. The D gene is left open where the match is weak. A clone size is listed for some rows: how often the clone was seen (once, few, many), or a class if it is expanded.

j_call	v_call	cdr3_length	clone_size	d_call	cdr3_aa	cdr3_nt
TRBJ2-7	TRBV10-3	13	few	TRBD1	CAATGGSSYEQYF	TGTGCCGCGACAGGGGGGAGCTCCTACGAGCAGTACTTC
TRBJ2-7	TRBV6-5	15	-	-	CASSFDRSSYNEQYF	TGTGCCAGCAGTTTTGACCGGAGCTCCTACAATGAGCAGTACTTC
TRBJ2-1	TRBV2	14	-	-	CASSERRVNNEQFF	TGTGCCAGCAGTGAACGGAGGGTGAACAATGAGCAGTTCTTC
TRBJ2-7	TRBV10-3	15	-	TRBD2	CAINGGRAFNNEQYF	TGTGCCATCAACGGCGGGAGGGCTTTTAACAACGAGCAGTACTTC
TRBJ2-5	TRBV9	16	-	TRBD1	CASSVFSTTGSNEQYF	TGTGCCAGCAGCGTATTCAGCACGACAGGGTCCAATGAGCAGTACTTC
TRBJ1-1	TRBV12-3/TRBV12-4	14	few	-	CASSPGRGYTEAFF	TGTGCCAGCAGTCCGGGCCGCGGGTACACTGAAGCTTTCTTT
TRBJ2-5	TRBV6-1	14	-	-	CASSVPGDGCDQYF	TGTGCCAGCAGTGTCCCGGGGGACGGCTGCGATCAGTACTTC
TRBJ1-4	TRBV6-2/TRBV6-3	14	-	-	CASSRGRINEKLFF	TGTGCCAGCAGTCGGGGACGGATTAATGAAAAACTGTTTTTT
TRBJ1-3	TRBV12-3/TRBV12-4	14	once	-	CASSLQGTGNTIYF	TGTGCCAGCAGTCTCCAGGGTACTGGAAACACCATATATTTT
TRBJ2-7	TRBV4-1	15	-	TRBD2	CASSQGLAGTFEQYF	TGCGCCAGCAGCCAAGGTCTAGCGGGCACGTTCGAGCAGTACTTC
TRBJ2-3	TRBV10-3	13	-	-	CAISDRGTDTQYF	TGTGCCATCAGTGATCGAGGGACAGATACGCAGTATTTT
TRBJ1-2	TRBV29-1	14	-	TRBD1	CSVSGTGSNYGYTF	TGCAGCGTTTCCGGGACAGGGTCTAACTATGGCTACACCTTC
TRBJ2-7	TRBV7-2	14	-	TRBD1	CASSLKGAYYEQYF	TGTGCCAGCAGCCTAAAGGGGGCCTATTACGAGCAGTACTTC
TRBJ2-7	TRBV7-9	13	-	-	CASRTDLSAEQYF	TGTGCCAGCAGGACCGACCTGTCTGCCGAGCAGTACTTC
TRBJ2-3	TRBV5-8	15	-	TRBD2	CASKRSSGSEDTQYF	TGTGCCAGCAAAAGGAGTAGCGGGAGTGAAGATACGCAGTATTTT
TRBJ2-1	TRBV25-1	17	-	-	CASSYSPVGPSGNEQFF	TGTGCCAGCAGTTACTCCCCGGTGGGGCCGTCAGGGAATGAGCAGTTCTTC
TRBJ2-7	TRBV27	14	-	-	CASILLAVSYEQYF	TGTGCCAGCATTTTATTAGCGGTATCCTACGAGCAGTACTTC
TRBJ1-5	TRBV19	15	once	TRBD1	CAGSIEQGATQPQHF	TGTGCCGGTAGTATAGAACAGGGGGCGACTCAGCCCCAGCATTTT
TRBJ1-1	TRBV29-1	13	-	-	CSAPSGFNTEAFF	TGCAGCGCTCCCTCAGGGTTTAATACTGAAGCTTTCTTT
TRBJ2-1	TRBV27	16	-	-	CASSYSGKVYPDEQFF	TGTGCCAGCAGTTACTCAGGGAAGGTTTATCCAGATGAGCAGTTCTTC
TRBJ2-2	TRBV20-1	13	-	-	CSATGQNTGELFF	TGCAGTGCCACCGGCCAAAACACCGGGGAGCTGTTTTTT
TRBJ1-2	TRBV7-9	19	-	TRBD1	CASSFIPGQSIPRNYGYTF	TGTGCCAGCAGCTTTATTCCGGGACAGTCGATCCCCAGAAACTATGGCTACACCTTC
TRBJ1-3	TRBV6-5	14	-	-	CASSYGQGLGTIYF	TGTGCCAGCAGTTACGGGCAGGGGTTGGGCACCATATATTTT
TRBJ2-2	TRBV7-8	12	-	-	CASSTITGELFF	TGTGCCAGCAGCACCATCACCGGGGAGCTGTTTTTT
TRBJ1-1	TRBV5-5	15	-	-	CASSLVQGANTEAFF	TGTGCCAGCAGCTTGGTTCAGGGTGCGAACACTGAAGCTTTCTTT
TRBJ1-1	TRBV7-9	16	-	-	CASSFPSAGIFTEAFF	TGTGCCAGCAGCTTCCCCTCGGCAGGGATCTTCACTGAAGCTTTCTTT
TRBJ2-2	TRBV12-3/TRBV12-4	16	-	-	CASSIPKGVFTGELFF	TGTGCCAGCAGCATCCCCAAAGGGGTGTTCACCGGGGAGCTGTTTTTT
TRBJ1-4	TRBV18	15	few	-	CASSPPAGRWEKLFF	TGTGCCAGCTCACCCCCAGCAGGACGATGGGAAAAACTGTTTTTT
TRBJ2-5	TRBV12-3/TRBV12-4	14	-	-	CASSFADRVETQYF	TGTGCCAGCAGTTTTGCGGATAGGGTCGAGACCCAGTACTTC
TRBJ2-7	TRBV19	15	few	-	CASSIGGGGIYEQYF	TGTGCCAGTAGTATAGGGGGAGGCGGGATCTACGAGCAGTACTTC
TRBJ2-5	TRBV20-1	18	-	TRBD1	CSARGPGQGSNRGETQYF	TGCAGTGCTAGAGGACCGGGACAGGGTTCAAACAGGGGAGAGACCCAGTACTTC
TRBJ2-3	TRBV14	12	-	TRBD1	CASSRLGQGQYF	TGTGCCAGCAGCCGCCTCGGACAGGGGCAGTATTTT
TRBJ2-3	TRBV7-9	14	few	TRBD2	CASSLAGRADTQYF	TGTGCCAGCAGCTTAGCTGGGAGGGCAGATACGCAGTATTTT
TRBJ2-7	TRBV7-2	14	-	-	CASSLVFGDYEQYF	TGTGCCAGCAGCTTAGTCTTTGGGGATTACGAGCAGTACTTC
TRBJ2-3	TRBV3-1	17	-	TRBD2	CASSPWGGLAVTDTQYF	TGTGCCAGCAGCCCTTGGGGGGGACTAGCGGTCACAGATACGCAGTATTTT
TRBJ2-7	TRBV28	15	-	TRBD2	CASSSPSSGRYEQYF	TGTGCCAGCAGTTCCCCGTCCAGCGGGAGGTATGAGCAGTACTTC
TRBJ2-1	TRBV4-2	15	few	-	CASSQVAGAYNEQFF	TGTGCCAGCAGCCAAGTTGCGGGGGCTTACAATGAGCAGTTCTTC
TRBJ1-2	TRBV5-1	16	-	-	CASSLAPDSYHYGYTF	TGCGCCAGCAGCTTGGCCCCGGACAGTTACCACTATGGCTACACCTTC
TRBJ2-3	TRBV7-2	17	few	TRBD2	CASSLAGSGVSTDTQYF	TGTGCCAGCAGCTTAGCGGGTAGCGGGGTGAGCACAGATACGCAGTATTTT
TRBJ1-2	TRBV6-6	15	few	-	CASSYEALANYGYTF	TGTGCCAGCAGTTACGAAGCCCTAGCTAACTATGGCTACACCTTC
TRBJ2-4	TRBV12-3/TRBV12-4	17	-	TRBD1	CASSRGQGRSAKNIQYF	TGTGCCAGCAGTAGGGGACAGGGGCGGTCAGCCAAAAACATTCAGTACTTC
TRBJ2-5	TRBV11-2	12	-	-	CASRTAYNEQYF	TGTGCCAGCCGCACGGCATACAATGAGCAGTACTTC
TRBJ1-2	TRBV6-5	16	few	-	CASTGGLLGAIKGYTF	TGTGCCAGCACTGGGGGGCTGTTGGGCGCTATTAAGGGCTACACCTTC
TRBJ2-5	TRBV12-3/TRBV12-4	15	-	-	CASSFGRGLEETQYF	TGTGCCAGCAGTTTTGGCAGGGGCCTAGAAGAGACCCAGTACTTC
TRBJ2-7	TRBV6-6	13	-	-	CASRATGLNEQYF	TGTGCCAGCAGGGCGACTGGTTTGAATGAGCAGTACTTC
TRBJ2-7	TRBV18	18	many	TRBD1	CASSLITAGTGFSYEQYF	TGTGCCAGCTCACTTATAACTGCCGGGACAGGGTTCTCCTACGAGCAGTACTTC
TRBJ1-5	TRBV12-3/TRBV12-4	15	-	-	CAGWPAQMGNQPQHF	TGTGCCGGATGGCCGGCCCAAATGGGCAATCAGCCCCAGCATTTT
TRBJ2-6	TRBV27	17	-	TRBD1	CASSRLTGAHGANVLTF	TGTGCCAGCAGTAGGTTAACAGGGGCGCATGGGGCCAACGTCCTGACTTTC
TRBJ2-7	TRBV7-9	18	-	TRBD2	CASSFPRNRLAGIDEQYF	TGTGCCAGCAGCTTTCCCCGAAATAGACTAGCGGGGATCGATGAGCAGTACTTC
TRBJ2-3	TRBV4-1	17	few	-	CASSQERLQSSTDTQYF	TGCGCCAGCAGCCAAGAAAGACTCCAATCCAGCACAGATACGCAGTATTTT